The following is a TCR beta chain sequence with its context. Its cognate antigen is unknown. CDR1 and CDR2 from the germline V gene are LNHNV and YYDKDF (reference sequence). V shed 2 bases, J shed 1 base, and the junction held 0 bases outside the gene matches. The CDR3 spans 14 residues. The data belong to a study of radiation and T cells in renal cell carcinoma. About the research overall: Nephrectomy followed 15 Gy stereotactic body radiation by 4 weeks.

Sequenced by immunoSEQ multiplex PCR; TCRdb stores in-frame clones only, minus some. The sample shows 70,000 to 100,000 clones, around 85% of them seen only once. Study findings and constraints: Baseline intratumoral clonotype presence is unknown without pretreatment biopsies. Top tumor clonotypes rose in blood 2 weeks post-radiation, then contracted.

Time point given: blood 2 weeks post-SBRT. Treatment in this sample: 15 Gy SBRT to primary tumor, nephrectomy 4 weeks later. Serial blood draws occurred at baseline and 2 and 4 weeks post-SBRT. The J gene is TRBJ1-1, the V gene TRBV15, with 8 bases lining up with TRBD1. This sequence originates from a woman between 50 and 59 years old with renal cell carcinoma. This specimen was blood, taken from a patient whose treatment included radiotherapy and nephrectomy. For the CDR3, the DNA is TGTGCCACCAGCAGACAGGGGGCGAACACTGAAGCTTTCTTT. As protein: CATSRQGANTEAFF. The whole variable domain, remainder taken from reference TRBV15 and TRBJ1-1, is DAMVIQNPRYQVTQFGKPVTLSCSQTLNHNVMYWYQQKSSQAPKLLFHYYDKDFNNEADTPDNFQSRRPNTSFCFLDIRSPGLGDTAMYLCATSRQGANTEAFFGQGTRLTVV.